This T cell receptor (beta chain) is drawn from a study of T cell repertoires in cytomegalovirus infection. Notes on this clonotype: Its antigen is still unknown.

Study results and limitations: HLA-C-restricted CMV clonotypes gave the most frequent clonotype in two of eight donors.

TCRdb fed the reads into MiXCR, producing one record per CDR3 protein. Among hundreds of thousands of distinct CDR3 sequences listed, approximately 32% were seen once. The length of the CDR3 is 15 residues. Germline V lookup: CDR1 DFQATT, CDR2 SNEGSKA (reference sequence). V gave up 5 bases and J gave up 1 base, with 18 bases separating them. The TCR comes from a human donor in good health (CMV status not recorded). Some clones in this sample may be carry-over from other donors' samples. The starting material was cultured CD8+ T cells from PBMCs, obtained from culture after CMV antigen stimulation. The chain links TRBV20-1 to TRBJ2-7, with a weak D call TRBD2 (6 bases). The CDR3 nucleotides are TGCAGTGCTCCCGAGGAGGGACCGATATCCTACGAGCAGTACTTC. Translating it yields CSAPEEGPISYEQYF.